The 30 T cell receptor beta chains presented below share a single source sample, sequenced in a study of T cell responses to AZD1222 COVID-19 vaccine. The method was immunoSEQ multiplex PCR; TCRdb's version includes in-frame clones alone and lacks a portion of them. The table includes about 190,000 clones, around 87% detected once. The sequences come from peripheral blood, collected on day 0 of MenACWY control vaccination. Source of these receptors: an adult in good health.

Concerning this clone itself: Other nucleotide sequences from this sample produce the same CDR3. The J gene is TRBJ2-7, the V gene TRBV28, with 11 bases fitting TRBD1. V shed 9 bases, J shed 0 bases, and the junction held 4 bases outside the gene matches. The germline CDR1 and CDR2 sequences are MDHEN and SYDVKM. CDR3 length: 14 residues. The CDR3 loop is CASSGTGGSYEQYF. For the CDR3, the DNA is TGTGCCAGTTCCGGGACAGGGGGCTCCTACGAGCAGTACTTC.

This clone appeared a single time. DNA for the CDR3: TGCGCCAGCAGCCGGGGGGCTGAAGCTTTCTTT. Encoded protein: CASSRGAEAFF. The chain joins TRBV4-1 to TRBJ1-1; the D gene is possibly TRBD1 (5 bases). V was shortened by 4 bases and J by 6 bases, with 6 bases between the two germline ends. Germline CDR1 MGHRA, CDR2 YSYEKL. The CDR3 contains 11 residues.

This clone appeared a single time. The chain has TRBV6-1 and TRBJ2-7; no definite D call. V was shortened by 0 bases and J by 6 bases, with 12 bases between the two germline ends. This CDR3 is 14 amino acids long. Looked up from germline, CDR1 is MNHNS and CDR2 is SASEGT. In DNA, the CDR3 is TGTGCCAGCAGTGAAGCTCGGTTTCCCCTCGAGCAGTACTTC. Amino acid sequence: CASSEARFPLEQYF.

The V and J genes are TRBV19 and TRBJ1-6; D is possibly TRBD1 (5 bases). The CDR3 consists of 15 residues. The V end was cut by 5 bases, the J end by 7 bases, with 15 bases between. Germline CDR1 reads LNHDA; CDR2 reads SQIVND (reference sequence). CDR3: CASSFRDGLNSPLHF. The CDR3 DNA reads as TGTGCCAGTAGTTTCCGGGACGGCCTCAATTCACCCCTCCACTTT.

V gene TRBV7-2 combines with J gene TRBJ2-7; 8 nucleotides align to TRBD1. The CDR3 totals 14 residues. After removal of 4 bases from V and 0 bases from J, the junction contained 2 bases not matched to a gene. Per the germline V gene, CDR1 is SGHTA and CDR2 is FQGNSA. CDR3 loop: CASSWDRFSYEQYF. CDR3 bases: TGTGCCAGCAGCTGGGACAGGTTCTCCTACGAGCAGTACTTC.

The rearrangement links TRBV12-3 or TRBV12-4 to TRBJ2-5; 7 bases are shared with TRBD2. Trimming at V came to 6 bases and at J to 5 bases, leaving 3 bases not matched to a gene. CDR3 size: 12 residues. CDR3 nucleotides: TGTGCCAGCAGGGGCGGGAGTGAGACCCAGTACTTC. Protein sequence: CASRGGSETQYF.

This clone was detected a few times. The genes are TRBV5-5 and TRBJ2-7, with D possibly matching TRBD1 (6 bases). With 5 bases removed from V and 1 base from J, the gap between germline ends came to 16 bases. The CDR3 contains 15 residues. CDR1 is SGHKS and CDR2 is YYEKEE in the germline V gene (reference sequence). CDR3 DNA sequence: TGTGCCAGCAGGTTTGGGGCAGGGACATCCTACGAGCAGTACTTC. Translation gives CASRFGAGTSYEQYF. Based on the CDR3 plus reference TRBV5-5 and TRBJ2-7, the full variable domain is DAGVTQSPTHLIKTRGQQVTLRCSPISGHKSVSWYQQVLGQGPQFIFQYYEKEERGRGNFPDRFSARQFPNYSSELNVNALLLGDSALYLCASRFGAGTSYEQYFGPGTRLTVT.

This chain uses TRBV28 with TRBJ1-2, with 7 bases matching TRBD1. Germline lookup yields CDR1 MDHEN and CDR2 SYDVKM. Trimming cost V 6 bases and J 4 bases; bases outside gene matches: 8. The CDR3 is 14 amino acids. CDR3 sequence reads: CASSRNPGGYGYTF. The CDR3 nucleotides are TGTGCCAGCAGCCGAAACCCAGGGGGCTATGGCTACACCTTC.

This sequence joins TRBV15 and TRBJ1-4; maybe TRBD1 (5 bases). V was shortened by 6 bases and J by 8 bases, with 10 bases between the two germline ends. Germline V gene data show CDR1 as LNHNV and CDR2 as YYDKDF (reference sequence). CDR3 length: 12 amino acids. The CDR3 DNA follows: TGTGCCACCAGGACGGGGCGCGAAAAACTGTTTTTT. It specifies CATRTGREKLFF.

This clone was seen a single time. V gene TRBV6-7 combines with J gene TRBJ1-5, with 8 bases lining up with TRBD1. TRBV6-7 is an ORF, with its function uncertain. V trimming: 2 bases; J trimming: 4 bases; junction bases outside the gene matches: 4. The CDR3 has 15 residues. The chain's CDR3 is CASSYRTGINQPQHF. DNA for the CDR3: TGTGCCAGCAGTTACCGGACAGGGATTAATCAGCCCCAGCATTTT.

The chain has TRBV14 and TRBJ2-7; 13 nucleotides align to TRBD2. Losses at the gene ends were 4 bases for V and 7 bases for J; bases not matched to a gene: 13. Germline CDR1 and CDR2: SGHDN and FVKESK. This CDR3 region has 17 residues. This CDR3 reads CASSLLAGGRVKKEQYF. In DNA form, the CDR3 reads TGTGCCAGCAGCCTACTAGCGGGAGGGAGGGTGAAGAAGGAGCAGTACTTC.

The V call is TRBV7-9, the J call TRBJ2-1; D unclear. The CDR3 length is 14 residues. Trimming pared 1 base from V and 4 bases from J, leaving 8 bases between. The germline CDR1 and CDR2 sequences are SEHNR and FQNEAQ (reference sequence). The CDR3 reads CASSLGVTYNEQFF. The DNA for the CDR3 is TGTGCCAGCAGCTTAGGGGTTACGTACAATGAGCAGTTCTTC.

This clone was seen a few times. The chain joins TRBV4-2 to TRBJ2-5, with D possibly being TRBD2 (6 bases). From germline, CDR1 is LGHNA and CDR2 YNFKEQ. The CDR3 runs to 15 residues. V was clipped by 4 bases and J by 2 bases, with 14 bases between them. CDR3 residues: CASSPRTTGQETQYF. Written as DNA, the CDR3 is TGTGCCAGCAGCCCCCGGACTACCGGGCAAGAGACCCAGTACTTC.

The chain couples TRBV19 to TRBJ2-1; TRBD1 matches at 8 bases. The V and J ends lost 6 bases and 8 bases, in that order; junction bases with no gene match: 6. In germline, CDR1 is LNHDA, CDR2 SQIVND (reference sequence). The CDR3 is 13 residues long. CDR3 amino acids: CASRNQGAHEQFF. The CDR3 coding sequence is TGTGCCAGTAGGAACCAGGGGGCCCATGAGCAGTTCTTC.

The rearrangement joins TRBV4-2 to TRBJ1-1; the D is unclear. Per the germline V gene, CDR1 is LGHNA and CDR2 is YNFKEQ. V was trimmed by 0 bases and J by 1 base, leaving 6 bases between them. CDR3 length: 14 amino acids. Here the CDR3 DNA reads TGTGCCAGCAGCCAAGAGGGCCGGAACACTGAAGCTTTCTTT. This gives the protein CASSQEGRNTEAFF.

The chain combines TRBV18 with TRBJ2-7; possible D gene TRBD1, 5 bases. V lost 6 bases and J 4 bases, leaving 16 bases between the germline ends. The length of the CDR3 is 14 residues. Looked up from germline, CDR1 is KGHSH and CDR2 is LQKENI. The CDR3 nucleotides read TGTGCCAGCTCTCCCAAGGACACCGGTTACGAGCAGTACTTC. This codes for CASSPKDTGYEQYF. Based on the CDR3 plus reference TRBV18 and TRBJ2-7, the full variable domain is NAGVMQNPRHLVRRRGQEARLRCSPMKGHSHVYWYRQLPEEGLKFMVYLQKENIIDESGMPKERFSAEFPKEGPSILRIQQVVRGDSAAYFCASSPKDTGYEQYFGPGTRLTVT.

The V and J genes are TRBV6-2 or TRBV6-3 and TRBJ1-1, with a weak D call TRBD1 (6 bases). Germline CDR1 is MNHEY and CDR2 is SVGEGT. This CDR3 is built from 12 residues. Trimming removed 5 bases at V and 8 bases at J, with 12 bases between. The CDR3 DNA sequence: TGTGCCAGCAGTATACAGGGACGAGAAGCTTTCTTT. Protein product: CASSIQGREAFF.

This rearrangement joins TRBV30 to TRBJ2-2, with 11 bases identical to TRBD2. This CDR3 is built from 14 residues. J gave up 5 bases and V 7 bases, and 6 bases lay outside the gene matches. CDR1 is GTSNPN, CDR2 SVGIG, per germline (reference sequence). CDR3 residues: CASGTSGRTGELFF. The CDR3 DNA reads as TGTGCCTCTGGCACTAGCGGGAGAACCGGGGAGCTGTTTTTT.

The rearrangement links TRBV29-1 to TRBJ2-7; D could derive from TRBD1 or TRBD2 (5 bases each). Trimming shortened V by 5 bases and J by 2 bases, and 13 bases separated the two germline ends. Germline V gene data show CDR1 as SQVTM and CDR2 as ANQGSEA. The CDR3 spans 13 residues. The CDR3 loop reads CSVSRGHPYEQYF. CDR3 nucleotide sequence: TGCAGCGTTTCCCGGGGCCACCCCTACGAGCAGTACTTC.

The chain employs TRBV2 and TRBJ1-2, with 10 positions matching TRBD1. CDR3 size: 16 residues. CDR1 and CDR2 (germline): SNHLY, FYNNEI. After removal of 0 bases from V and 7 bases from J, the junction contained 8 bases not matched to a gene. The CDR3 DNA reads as TGTGCCAGCAGTGAAGCGGCCGGGACAGGGGAGCTTGGCTACACCTTC. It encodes CASSEAAGTGELGYTF.

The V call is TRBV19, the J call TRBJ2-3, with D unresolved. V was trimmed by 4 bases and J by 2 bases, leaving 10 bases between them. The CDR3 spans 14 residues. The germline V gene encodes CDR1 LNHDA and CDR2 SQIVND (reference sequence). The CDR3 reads CASSNYTYTDTQYF. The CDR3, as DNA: TGTGCCAGTAGTAATTACACCTACACAGATACGCAGTATTTT.

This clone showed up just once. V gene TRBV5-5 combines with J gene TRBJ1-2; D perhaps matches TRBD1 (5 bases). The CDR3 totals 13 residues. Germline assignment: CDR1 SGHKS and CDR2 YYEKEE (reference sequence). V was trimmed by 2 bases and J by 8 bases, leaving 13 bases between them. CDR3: CASSFGDRDGYTF. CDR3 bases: TGTGCCAGCAGCTTTGGTGATAGGGACGGCTACACCTTC.

CDR3 protein: CASSPNRDHNEQFF. The CDR3 DNA follows: TGTGCCAGCTCACCAAACAGGGACCACAATGAGCAGTTCTTC. This chain joins TRBV18 and TRBJ2-1; weak D call: TRBD1 (6 bases). V shed 2 bases and J shed 5 bases, with 10 bases lying between them. Looked up from germline, CDR1 is KGHSH and CDR2 is LQKENI. CDR3 length: 14 residues. Combining the CDR3 with reference TRBV18 and TRBJ2-1 gives the whole variable domain NAGVMQNPRHLVRRRGQEARLRCSPMKGHSHVYWYRQLPEEGLKFMVYLQKENIIDESGMPKERFSAEFPKEGPSILRIQQVVRGDSAAYFCASSPNRDHNEQFFGPGTRLTVL.

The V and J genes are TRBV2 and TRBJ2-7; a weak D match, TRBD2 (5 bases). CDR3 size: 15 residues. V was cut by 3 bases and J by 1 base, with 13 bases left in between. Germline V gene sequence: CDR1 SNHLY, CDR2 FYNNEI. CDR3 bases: TGTGCCAGCAGTGATAAAGCCCCGGGGTCCTACGAGCAGTACTTC. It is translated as CASSDKAPGSYEQYF.

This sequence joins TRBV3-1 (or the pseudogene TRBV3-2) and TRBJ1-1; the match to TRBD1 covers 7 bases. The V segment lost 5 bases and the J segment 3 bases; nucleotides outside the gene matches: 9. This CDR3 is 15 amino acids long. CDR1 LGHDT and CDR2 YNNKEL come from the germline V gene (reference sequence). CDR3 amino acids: CASSDRRGLYTEAFF. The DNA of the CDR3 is TGTGCCAGCAGCGACAGAAGGGGGCTGTACACTGAAGCTTTCTTT.

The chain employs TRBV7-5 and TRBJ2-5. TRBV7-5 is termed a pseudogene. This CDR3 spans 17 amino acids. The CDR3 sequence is CVRSSPRLPGGQETQYF. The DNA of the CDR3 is TGTGTCAGAAGCTCCCCTCGCCTACCTGGGGGCCAAGAGACCCAGTACTTC.

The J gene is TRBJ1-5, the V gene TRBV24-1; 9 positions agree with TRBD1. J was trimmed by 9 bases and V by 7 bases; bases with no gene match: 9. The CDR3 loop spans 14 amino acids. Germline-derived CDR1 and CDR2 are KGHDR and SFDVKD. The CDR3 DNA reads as TGTGCCACCAGCCGACAGGGGGGCAATGGGCCCCAGCATTTT. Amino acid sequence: CATSRQGGNGPQHF.

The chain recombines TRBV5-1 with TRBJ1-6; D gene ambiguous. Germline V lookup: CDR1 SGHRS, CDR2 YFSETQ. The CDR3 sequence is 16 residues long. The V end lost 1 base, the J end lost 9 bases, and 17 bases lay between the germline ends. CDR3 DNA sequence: TGCGCCAGCAGCTTGTTGGATCTTAGGGAAGGTTCACCCCTCCACTTT. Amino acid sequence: CASSLLDLREGSPLHF.

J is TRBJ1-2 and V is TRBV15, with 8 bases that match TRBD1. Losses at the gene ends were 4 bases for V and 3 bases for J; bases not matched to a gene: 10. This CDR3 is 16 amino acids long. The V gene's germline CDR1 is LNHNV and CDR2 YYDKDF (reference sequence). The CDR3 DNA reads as TGTGCCACCAGCAAAGGAGGCACAGGGGGTCACTATGGCTACACCTTC. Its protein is CATSKGGTGGHYGYTF.

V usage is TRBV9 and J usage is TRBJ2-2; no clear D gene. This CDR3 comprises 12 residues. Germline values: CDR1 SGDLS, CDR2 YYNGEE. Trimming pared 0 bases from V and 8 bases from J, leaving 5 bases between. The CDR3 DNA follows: TGTGCCAGCAGCGTAGCTAGGGGGGAGCTGTTTTTT. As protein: CASSVARGELFF. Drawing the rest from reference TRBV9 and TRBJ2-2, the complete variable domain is DSGVTQTPKHLITATGQRVTLRCSPRSGDLSVYWYQQSLDQGLQFLIQYYNGEERAKGNILERFSAQQFPDLHSELNLSSLELGDSALYFCASSVARGELFFGEGSRLTVL.